This TCR beta chain was identified in a study of cytomegalovirus exposure and HLA in healthy donors. The primer mix had 60 Vbeta and 13 Jbeta primers. TCRdb keeps only in-frame clones here, not all; method: immunoSEQ multiplex PCR. Among 100,000 to 150,000 clones listed, 60% to 75% were seen once. In germline, CDR1 is MNHEY, CDR2 SMNVEV (reference sequence). Trimming shortened V by 8 bases and J by 4 bases, and 11 bases separated the two germline ends. The CDR3 extends over 12 amino acids. The sequence was collected from a woman aged 45-60 years in good health and CMV-seropositive. Sequencing used PBMCs. V usage is TRBV27 and J usage is TRBJ1-1, with D tentatively TRBD1 (5 bases). The CDR3 DNA is TGTGCCAGCGGGAGGGGTATCACTGAAGCTTTCTTT. Translated, it gives CASGRGITEAFF.